This T cell receptor (beta chain) was sequenced in a study of blood T cell repertoires in COVID-19. Study context: COVID-19 samples, acute and convalescent, were from the United States, Italy and Spain. T cells, B-cell-depleted T cells, or PBMCs supplied cDNA or gDNA.

Method: immunoSEQ multiplex PCR; TCRdb's copy keeps in-frame clones and lacks some. The sample gives over 150,000 clones, around 80% of which show up once; about 6.7% is in the top ten. The sequencing input was peripheral blood. The TCR originated in a woman aged 40 to 50 with COVID-19, enrolled during active disease.

CDR3 amino acids: CASSKGRGQDSYEQYF. CDR3 nucleotide sequence: TGTGCCAGCAGCAAAGGACGCGGACAGGACTCCTACGAGCAGTACTTC. This rearrangement joins TRBV21-1 to TRBJ2-7; TRBD1, as called in the table, went unchecked against the DNA. TRBV21-1 is a listed pseudogene. The CDR3 loop spans 16 amino acids.